This TCR beta chain was recorded in a study of blood T cell repertoires in COVID-19. Study context: Sites across the United States, Italy and Spain contributed samples from acute and convalescent COVID-19. Sample material is recorded as cDNA or gDNA derived from T cells, B-cell-depleted T cells, or PBMCs.

Per the study methods: Amplification of reference gene primers provided the estimated nucleated cell counts. Using immunoSEQ multiplex PCR, the repertoire was profiled, and TCRdb retains in-frame clones only, with some absent. That table supplies the V and J calls and clone size; D and trimming were determined from the DNA. The repertoire includes roughly 150,000 clones, over 75% of them detected once, and approximately 10% sits in the top ten. This CDR3 comprises 15 residues. Per germline, CDR1 SGHTA and CDR2 FQGNSA. V shed 5 bases, J shed 4 bases, and the junction held 5 bases outside the gene matches.

The genes are TRBV7-2 and TRBJ1-6; the match to TRBD1 covers 7 bases. The sample taken for sequencing was peripheral blood. This TCR derives from a human donor in a cohort sampled during active COVID-19. This CDR3 is CASSGRTGYNSPLHF. CDR3 coding DNA: TGTGCCAGCAGCGGAAGGACAGGTTATAATTCACCCCTCCACTTT.